The clone carrying this TCR beta chain turned up a few times. CDR3 length: 14 residues. Germline values: CDR1 SGDLS, CDR2 YYNGEE. With 0 bases removed from V and 4 bases from J, the gap between germline ends came to 10 bases. The source of the sample is a study of OX40 agonist ivuxolimab in advanced cancers. Measured with immunoSEQ multiplex PCR; TCRdb has only the in-frame clones, and not every one. The top ten clones hold around an eighth of a sample with about 42,000 clones, approximately 86% of them seen once. This receptor was taken from an adult with an advanced solid tumor such as melanoma, head and neck, liver or kidney cancer. Sequences were derived from CD4+ or CD8+ T cells sorted from blood, sampled in a trial of the OX40 agonist ivuxolimab. V is TRBV9 and J is TRBJ1-1; unclear D gene. The DNA for the CDR3 is TGTGCCAGCAGCGTAGGGTCCCTCGGCACTGAAGCTTTCTTT. Amino acid sequence: CASSVGSLGTEAFF.